The present T cell receptor (beta chain) was sequenced within a study of cytomegalovirus exposure and HLA in healthy donors. On this clone: The antigen is not known.

V trimming: 4 bases; J trimming: 4 bases; junction bases outside the gene matches: 5. Germline V gene sequence: CDR1 SGHRS, CDR2 YFSETQ. This CDR3 comprises 14 residues. The PCR contained 60 Vbeta and 13 Jbeta primers. Produced via immunoSEQ multiplex PCR; TCRdb's table is partial and in-frame only. This table holds more than 110,000 clones, around three quarters found once. Study-wide findings and caveats: Apart from CMV serostatus, no immune exposure information was available. Relative to the approximately 700-donor mean, N-insertions were reportedly fewer in an Asian-associated ancestry cluster in a later analysis.

This receptor was obtained from a middle-aged man in good health and CMV-seropositive. Sequenced input: PBMCs. This sequence joins TRBV5-1 and TRBJ1-2; 9 bases fit TRBD1. The CDR3 spells CASSVGQGLYGYTF. In DNA, the CDR3 is TGCGCCAGCAGCGTGGGACAGGGACTCTATGGCTACACCTTC.